This TCR beta chain appears in the sequencing data of a study of OX40 agonist ivuxolimab in advanced cancers. Germline CDR1 reads SGHNT; CDR2 reads YYREEE (reference sequence). J was trimmed by 2 bases and V by 0 bases; bases with no gene match: 13. This CDR3 has 19 residues. Data came from immunoSEQ multiplex PCR; TCRdb stores just in-frame clones and leaves some out. The sample has more than 85,000 clones, about four fifths seen once. The receptor's source is an adult with an advanced solid tumor such as melanoma, head and neck, liver or kidney cancer. This specimen consisted of CD4+ or CD8+ T cells sorted from blood, obtained in a trial of the OX40 agonist ivuxolimab. The rearrangement uses TRBV5-4 and TRBJ2-2; 7 nucleotides agree with TRBD2. This chain's CDR3 is CASSLGARAGGLNTGELFF. DNA for the CDR3: TGTGCCAGCAGCTTGGGGGCCCGGGCCGGGGGGTTAAACACCGGGGAGCTGTTTTTT.